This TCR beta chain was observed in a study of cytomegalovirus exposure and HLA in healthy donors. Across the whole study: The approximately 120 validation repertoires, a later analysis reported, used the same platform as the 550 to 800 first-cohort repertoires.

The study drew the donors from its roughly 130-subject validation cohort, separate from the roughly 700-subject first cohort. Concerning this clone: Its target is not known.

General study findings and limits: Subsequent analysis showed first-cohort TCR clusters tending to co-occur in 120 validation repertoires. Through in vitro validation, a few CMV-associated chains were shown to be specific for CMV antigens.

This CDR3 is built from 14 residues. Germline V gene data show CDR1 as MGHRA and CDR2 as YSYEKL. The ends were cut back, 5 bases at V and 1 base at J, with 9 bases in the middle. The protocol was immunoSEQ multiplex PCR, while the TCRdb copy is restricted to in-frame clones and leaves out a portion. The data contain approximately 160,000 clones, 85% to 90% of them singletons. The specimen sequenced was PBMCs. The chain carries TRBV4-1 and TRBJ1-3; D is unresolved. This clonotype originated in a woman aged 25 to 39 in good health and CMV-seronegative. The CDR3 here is CASSSQESGNTIYF. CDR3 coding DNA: TGCGCCAGCAGCAGTCAGGAATCTGGAAACACCATATATTTT.